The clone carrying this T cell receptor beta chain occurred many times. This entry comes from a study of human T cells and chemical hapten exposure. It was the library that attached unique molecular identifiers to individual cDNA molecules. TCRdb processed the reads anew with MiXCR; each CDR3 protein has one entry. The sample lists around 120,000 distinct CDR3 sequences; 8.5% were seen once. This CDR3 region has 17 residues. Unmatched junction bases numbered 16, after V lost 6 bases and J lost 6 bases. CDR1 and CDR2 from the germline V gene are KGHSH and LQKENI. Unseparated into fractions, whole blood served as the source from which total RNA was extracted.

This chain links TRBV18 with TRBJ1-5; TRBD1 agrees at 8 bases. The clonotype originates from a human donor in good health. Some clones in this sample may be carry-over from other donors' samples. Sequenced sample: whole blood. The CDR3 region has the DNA TGTGCCAGCTCTCAGGACAGGGCCTTAGGGTCAAGTCAGCCCCAGCATTTT. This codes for CASSQDRALGSSQPQHF.